Shown below are 9 T cell receptor beta chains from a single sample sequenced in a study of identical twins. TCRdb reanalysed the 5' RACE reads using MiXCR and keeps one entry per CDR3 protein. Found here are hundreds of thousands of distinct CDR3 sequences, about 14% of them singletons; the top ten hold 7% to 9%. Sequencing was performed on memory (CD45RO+) T cells sorted from blood. All receptors come from a woman under 30 in good health.

V and J are TRBV7-2 and TRBJ2-7; D is ambiguous. The CDR3 loop spans 14 amino acids. V lost 4 bases and J lost 2, with 12 bases in between. Germline CDR1 SGHTA, CDR2 FQGNSA. The CDR3 bases are TGTGCCAGCAGCTCGGCCGGGCTCCCCTACGAGCAGTACTTC. It codes for CASSSAGLPYEQYF.

The sample holds a few counts of this clonotype. This chain uses TRBV11-3 with TRBJ2-3; TRBD2 agrees at 7 bases. This CDR3 spans 16 amino acids. The germline CDR1 and CDR2 sequences are SGHNT and YENEEA. V lost 4 bases and J lost 4; bases outside the gene matches: 11. CDR3 coding DNA: TGTGCCAGCAGCTCCCGACTAGCCGGGGCGTCAGATACGCAGTATTTT. As protein: CASSSRLAGASDTQYF.

This clonotype was seen a few times. This chain links TRBV5-1 with TRBJ2-5; 7 positions match TRBD1. The CDR3 runs to 16 residues. J was trimmed by 1 base and V by 3 bases; bases with no gene match: 9. CDR1 is SGHRS, CDR2 YFSETQ, per germline. CDR3 coding DNA: TGCGCCAGCAGCTCCTTAGTACAGGGGTCCCAAGAGACCCAGTACTTC. This translates into CASSSLVQGSQETQYF.

The table lists this clonotype with many counts. The V call is TRBV12-3 or TRBV12-4, the J call TRBJ2-1; no clear D gene. V lost 1 base and J lost 2, with 9 bases in between. This CDR3 is built from 15 residues. CDR3 protein: CASSLDVSPYNEQFF. The CDR3 nucleotides read TGTGCCAGCAGTTTAGATGTTAGCCCCTACAATGAGCAGTTCTTC.

The chain links TRBV29-1 to TRBJ2-3, with D unresolved. The CDR3 contains 12 residues. The germline gives CDR1 SQVTM, CDR2 ANQGSEA. Between the trimmed V and J ends, which lost 2 bases and 2 bases, there was a span of 5 bases. The CDR3 sequence is CSVERATDTQYF. The CDR3 region has the DNA TGCAGCGTTGAAAGGGCCACAGATACGCAGTATTTT.

This clonotype has only a few counts. Mismatch with germline at one junction end may stem from a read error. V usage is TRBV12-3 or TRBV12-4 and J usage is TRBJ2-7; 10 positions agree with TRBD2. The CDR3 sequence is 19 residues long. The CDR3, as DNA: TGTGCCATCAGTTTAGCGCGCAGGGGGTTAGCGGGGGGACTCTACGAGCAGTACTTC. It yields the protein CAISLARRGLAGGLYEQYF.

This clonotype occurred once. This chain connects TRBV3-1 to TRBJ2-5; 7 positions match TRBD1. The CDR3 totals 18 residues. V dropped 7 bases and J dropped 5; count of bases not matched to a gene: 22. Germline V gives CDR1 LGHDT, CDR2 YNNKEL (reference sequence). In nucleotides, the CDR3 is TGTGCCAGCACCGAGGATCCCCGGAGACAGGGATATGTGGAGACCCAGTACTTC. Protein product: CASTEDPRRQGYVETQYF.

The J gene is TRBJ2-7, the V gene TRBV4-3; TRBD1 matches at 7 bases. The trim removed 1 base at V and 5 bases at J, leaving 8 bases unmatched. CDR1 and CDR2 from the germline V gene are LGHNA and YSLEER. CDR3 length equals 15 residues. The CDR3 loop is CASSQGDRDVHEQYF. CDR3 nucleotides: TGCGCCAGCAGCCAAGGTGACAGGGACGTCCACGAGCAGTACTTC.

The chain uses TRBV20-1 and TRBJ2-1; no reliable D call. The germline V gene has CDR1 DFQATT and CDR2 SNEGSKA (reference sequence). Trimming took off 7 bases at V and 0 bases at J, with 7 bases between the two ends. The CDR3 consists of 12 residues. CDR3 bases: TGCAGTGTGGCGAGCTCCTACAATGAGCAGTTCTTC. Its translation is CSVASSYNEQFF.